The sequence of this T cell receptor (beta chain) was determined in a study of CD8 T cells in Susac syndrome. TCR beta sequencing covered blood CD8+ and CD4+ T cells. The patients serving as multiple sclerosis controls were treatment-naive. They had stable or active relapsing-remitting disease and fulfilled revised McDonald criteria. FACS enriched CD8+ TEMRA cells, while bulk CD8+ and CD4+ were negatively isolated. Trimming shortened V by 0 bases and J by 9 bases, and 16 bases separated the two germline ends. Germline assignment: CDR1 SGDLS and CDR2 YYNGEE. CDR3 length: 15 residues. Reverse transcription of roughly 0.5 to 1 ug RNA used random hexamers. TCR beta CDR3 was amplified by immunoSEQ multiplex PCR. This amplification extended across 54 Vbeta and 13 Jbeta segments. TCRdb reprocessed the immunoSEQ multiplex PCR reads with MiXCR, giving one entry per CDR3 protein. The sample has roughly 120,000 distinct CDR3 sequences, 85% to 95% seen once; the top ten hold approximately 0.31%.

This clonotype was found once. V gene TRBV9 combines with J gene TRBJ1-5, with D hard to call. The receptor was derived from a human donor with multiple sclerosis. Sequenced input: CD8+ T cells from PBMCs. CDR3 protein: CASSVGPRSRGPQHF. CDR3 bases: TGTGCCAGCAGCGTAGGTCCCCGGAGCCGGGGGCCCCAGCATTTT. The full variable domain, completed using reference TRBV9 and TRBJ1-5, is DSGVTQTPKHLITATGQRVTLRCSPRSGDLSVYWYQQSLDQGLQFLIQYYNGEERAKGNILERFSAQQFPDLHSELNLSSLELGDSALYFCASSVGPRSRGPQHFGDGTRLSIL.